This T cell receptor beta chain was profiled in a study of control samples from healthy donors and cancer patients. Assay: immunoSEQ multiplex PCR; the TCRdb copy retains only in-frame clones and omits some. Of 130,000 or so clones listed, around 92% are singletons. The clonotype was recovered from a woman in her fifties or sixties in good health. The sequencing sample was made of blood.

CDR3: CASSLGARQDQPQHF. The CDR3 DNA reads TGTGCCAGCAGCTTAGGGGCCCGACAAGATCAGCCCCAGCATTTT. The rearrangement links TRBV7-9 to TRBJ1-5, with D unresolved. The CDR3 is 15 residues long. Germline CDR1 and CDR2: SEHNR and FQNEAQ (reference sequence). Trimming cost V 1 base and J 5 bases, with 12 bases left between them.